The sequence of this T cell receptor (beta chain) was determined in a study of T-cell reconstitution after alpha-beta-depleted transplantation in children. For TCRbeta, the library was prepared with unique molecular identifiers. TCRdb reanalysed the PCR reads using MiXCR and keeps one entry per CDR3 protein. The sample shows 380,000 or so distinct CDR3 sequences, about 14% of them seen only once. From germline, CDR1 is DFQATT and CDR2 SNEGSKA (reference sequence). The CDR3 contains 13 residues. V was cut by 3 bases and J by 1 base, with 9 bases left in between. This clonotype was counted many times. This chain links TRBV20-1 with TRBJ2-5, with unresolved D. The clonotype was recovered from a human donor who donated a stem cell graft to a child with Fanconi anemia. Specimen: PBMCs, collected from the stem cell graft. CDR3 in DNA: TGCAGTGCTAGCCCCTATTCCCAAGAGACCCAGTACTTC. Its protein is CSASPYSQETQYF.